The source of this T cell receptor beta chain is a study of OX40 agonist ivuxolimab in advanced cancers. Sequencing used immunoSEQ multiplex PCR; TCRdb keeps in-frame clones, though not all of them. This sample yields some 74,000 clones, of which around 93% are seen a single time; 1.1% belongs to the top ten. The germline CDR1 and CDR2 sequences are GTSNPN and SVGIG (reference sequence). The CDR3 covers 12 residues. This clone showed up just once. The chain carries TRBV30 and TRBJ2-7; weak D call: TRBD1 (6 bases). Sequenced material: CD4+ or CD8+ T cells sorted from blood, taken in a trial of the OX40 agonist ivuxolimab. The source of this sequence is an adult with an advanced solid tumor such as melanoma, head and neck, liver or kidney cancer. This CDR3 is CALERGSYEQYF. The CDR3 coding sequence is TGTGCTCTGGAGAGGGGGTCCTACGAGCAGTACTTC.